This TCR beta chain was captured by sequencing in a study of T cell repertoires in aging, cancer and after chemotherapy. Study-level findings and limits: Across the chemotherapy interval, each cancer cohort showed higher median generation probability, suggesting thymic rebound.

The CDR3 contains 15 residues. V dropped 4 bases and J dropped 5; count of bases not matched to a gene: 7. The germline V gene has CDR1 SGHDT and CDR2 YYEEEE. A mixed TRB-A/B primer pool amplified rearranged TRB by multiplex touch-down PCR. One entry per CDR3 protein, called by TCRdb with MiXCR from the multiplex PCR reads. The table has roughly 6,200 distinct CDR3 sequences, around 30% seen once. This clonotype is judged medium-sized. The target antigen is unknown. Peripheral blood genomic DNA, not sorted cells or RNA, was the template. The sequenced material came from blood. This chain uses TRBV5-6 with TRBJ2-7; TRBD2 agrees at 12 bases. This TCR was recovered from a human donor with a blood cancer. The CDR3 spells CASSPRLAGANEQYF. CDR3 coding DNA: TGTGCCAGCAGCCCGCGACTAGCGGGAGCAAACGAGCAGTACTTC.